This TCR beta chain derives from a study of OX40 agonist ivuxolimab in advanced cancers. Background for the entire study: The costimulatory receptor OX40 (CD134) was targeted by ivuxolimab, a fully human IgG2 agonistic monoclonal antibody. Of the 50 to 55 patients in dose escalation, 19 had hepatocellular carcinoma, about 15 had melanoma, 9 had renal cell carcinoma and 9 had head and neck cancer. Prior anti-PD-1, anti-PD-L1 or anti-CTLA-4 therapy was permitted, and 30% to 50% of dose-escalation patients had received checkpoint inhibitors. The point of sequencing TCRbeta in the periphery was to test whether ivuxolimab changed TCR sequence diversity and drove clonal T-cell expansion. The paper reports the monotherapy dose-escalation portion (N ≈ 52 patients) of the phase I ivuxolimab trial. A male proportion of approximately 83% and a mean age of around 60 years, ranging from 23 to 79, were recorded for the dose-escalation cohort. Partial responses were achieved by three dose-escalation patients, of whom one had hepatocellular carcinoma and two had cutaneous melanoma. Intravenous ivuxolimab was administered to patients every 2 weeks at six dose levels: 0.01, 0.1, 0.3, 1.5, 3 and 10 mg/kg. What the study reported, not specific to this receptor: Low levels of normalized T-cell clonal expansion were also seen in some patients who did not respond. Which antigens the clonally expanded peripheral T cells were specific for was not determined. After ivuxolimab, CD8+ T cells had more expanded clones than CD4+ T cells on average. At doses of 0.1 to 3.0 mg/kg, clonal expansion of both CD4+ and CD8+ blood T cells was observed from baseline to week 6. In partial responders in the 0.1-3.0 mg/kg groups, normalized peripheral clonal expansion was found to be among the lowest, especially among CD8+ T cells.

This clone was observed once. Its antigen is currently not known. No base quality information exists; no much larger clone differs at one position. To sequence the TCRbeta CDR3 region, genomic DNA was isolated from the sorted cells. The immunoSEQ Assay was used for sequencing of TCRbeta CDR3 regions. In TCRdb, the immuneACCESS table is reduced to in-frame sequences with V and J assigned. These tables do not hold every clone; where another copy was compared, an unresolved V gene accounts for under half, and the others remain unexplained. For this sample the table gives approximately 48,000 clones, of which 60% to 80% were detected only once. The top ten clonotypes cover 2% to 2.5% of the sample. The CDR3 holds 14 amino acids from the cysteine to the phenylalanine. CDR3 DNA is the only sequence kept; it has 42 bases, read in frame from the first base. The trim is 2 bases for V and 3 bases for J, with a gap of 8 bases between the germline ends. The germline V gene specifies SGHRS as CDR1 and YFSETQ as CDR2.

The trial excluded patients who had a history of autoimmune disease or who were on systemic immunosuppression. In every dose cohort, peripheral blood was drawn for TCR sequencing at baseline, cycle 4 day 1, and cycle 7 day 1. Samples came from an open-label, multicenter, first-in-human phase I dose-escalation trial of ivuxolimab. Adults with locally advanced or metastatic melanoma, renal cell, hepatocellular, or head and neck squamous cell carcinoma were enrolled in the trial. Before TCR sequencing, CD4+ and CD8+ T cells were separately sorted from peripheral blood. Here the sequenced sample was CD4+ or CD8+ T cells sorted from blood, taken in a trial of the OX40 agonist ivuxolimab. The chain joins TRBV5-1 to TRBJ1-4, with no confidently assigned D gene. The sequence was collected from an adult with an advanced solid tumor such as melanoma, head and neck, liver or kidney cancer. The nucleotide sequence is TGCGCCAGCAGCTTACAGCACTCTAATGAAAAACTGTTTTTT. It is translated as CASSLQHSNEKLFF.